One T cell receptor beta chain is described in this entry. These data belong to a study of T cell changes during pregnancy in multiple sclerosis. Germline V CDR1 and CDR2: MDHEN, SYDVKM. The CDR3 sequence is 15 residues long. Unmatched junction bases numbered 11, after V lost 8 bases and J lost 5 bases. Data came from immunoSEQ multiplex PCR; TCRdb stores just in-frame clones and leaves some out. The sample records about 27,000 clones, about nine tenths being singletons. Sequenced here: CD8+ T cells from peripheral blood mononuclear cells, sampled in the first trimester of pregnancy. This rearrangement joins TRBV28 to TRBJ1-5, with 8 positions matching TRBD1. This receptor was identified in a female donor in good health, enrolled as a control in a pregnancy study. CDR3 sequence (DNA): TGTGCCAGCTCTATAACAGACAGGGGAGATCAGCCCCAGCATTTT. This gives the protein CASSITDRGDQPQHF.